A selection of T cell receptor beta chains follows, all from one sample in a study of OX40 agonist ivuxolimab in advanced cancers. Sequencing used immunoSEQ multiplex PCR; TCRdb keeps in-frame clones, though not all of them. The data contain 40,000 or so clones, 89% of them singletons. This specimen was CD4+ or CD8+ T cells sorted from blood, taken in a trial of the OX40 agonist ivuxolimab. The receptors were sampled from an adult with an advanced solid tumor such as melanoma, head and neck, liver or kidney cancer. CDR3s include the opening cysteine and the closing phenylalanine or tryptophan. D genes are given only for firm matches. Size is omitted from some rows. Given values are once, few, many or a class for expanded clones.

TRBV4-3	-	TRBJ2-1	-	CASSQGLSYNEQFF	TGCGCCAGCAGCCAAGGACTATCCTACAATGAGCAGTTCTTC
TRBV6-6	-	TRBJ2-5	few	CASSSGLLETQYF	TGTGCCAGCAGTTCGGGACTTCTAGAGACCCAGTACTTC
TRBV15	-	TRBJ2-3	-	CATTPGRSTDTQYF	TGTGCCACCACCCCGGGACGGAGCACAGATACGCAGTATTTT
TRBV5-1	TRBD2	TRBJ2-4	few	CASSRLLAGGPDGNIQYF	TGCGCCAGCAGCAGGCTCCTAGCGGGGGGGCCGGACGGGAACATTCAGTACTTC
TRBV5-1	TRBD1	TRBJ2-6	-	CASTTGYHSGANVLTF	TGCGCCAGTACGACAGGGTACCATTCTGGGGCCAACGTCCTGACTTTC
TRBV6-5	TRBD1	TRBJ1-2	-	CASSRDRLYGYTF	TGTGCCAGCAGTAGGGACAGACTCTATGGCTACACCTTC
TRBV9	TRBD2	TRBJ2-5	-	CASSVAVGGGSETQYF	TGTGCCAGCAGCGTAGCTGTCGGCGGGGGGTCGGAGACCCAGTACTTC
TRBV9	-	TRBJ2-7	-	CASSVGSAYEQYF	TGTGCCAGCAGCGTAGGGAGCGCCTACGAGCAGTACTTC
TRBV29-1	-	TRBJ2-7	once	CSVVGPPGRTYEQYF	TGCAGCGTTGTTGGGCCACCAGGTAGGACCTACGAGCAGTACTTC
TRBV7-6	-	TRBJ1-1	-	CASSSTGTEAFF	TGTGCCAGCAGCTCCACGGGCACTGAAGCTTTCTTT
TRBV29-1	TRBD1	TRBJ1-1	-	CSVDPHGGTGNTEAFF	TGCAGCGTTGACCCGCACGGTGGGACAGGGAACACTGAAGCTTTCTTT
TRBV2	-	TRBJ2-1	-	CASIGGEQFF	TGTGCCAGCATCGGCGGTGAGCAGTTCTTC
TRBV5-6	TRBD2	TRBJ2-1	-	CASSAGTSGGNEQFF	TGTGCCAGCAGCGCCGGGACTAGCGGGGGGAATGAGCAGTTCTTC
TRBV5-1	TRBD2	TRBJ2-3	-	CASSLAPGGGDGTQYF	TGCGCCAGCAGCTTGGCCCCAGGTGGGGGGGATGGTACGCAGTATTTT
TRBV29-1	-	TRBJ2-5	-	CSGSEGGALGETQYF	TGCAGCGGCTCAGAGGGGGGGGCGCTGGGAGAGACCCAGTACTTC
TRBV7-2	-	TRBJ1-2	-	CASSLVASRVGGYTF	TGTGCCAGCAGCTTAGTTGCCAGTAGGGTGGGCGGCTACACCTTC
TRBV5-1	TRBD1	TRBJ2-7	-	CASSLEGQGTEQYF	TGCGCCAGCAGCTTGGAAGGACAGGGGACCGAGCAGTACTTC
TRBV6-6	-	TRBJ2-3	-	CASSSFRADTQYF	TGTGCCAGCAGTTCCTTCCGGGCAGATACGCAGTATTTT
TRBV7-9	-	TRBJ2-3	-	CASSPKRSDTQYF	TGTGCCAGCAGCCCTAAACGGAGTGATACGCAGTATTTT
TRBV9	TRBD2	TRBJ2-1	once	CASSVLAGVRNNEQFF	TGTGCCAGCAGCGTGTTAGCGGGGGTTAGGAACAATGAGCAGTTCTTC
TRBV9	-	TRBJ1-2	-	CASSVSPGVGYTF	TGTGCCAGCAGCGTAAGCCCTGGGGTTGGCTACACCTTC
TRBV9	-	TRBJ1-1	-	CASSVYGTDMNTEAFF	TGTGCCAGCAGCGTATACGGGACGGACATGAACACTGAAGCTTTCTTT
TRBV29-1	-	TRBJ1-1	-	CSVEDLGRVSFGAFF	TGCAGCGTTGAAGATCTAGGTAGGGTGTCTTTTGGGGCTTTCTTT
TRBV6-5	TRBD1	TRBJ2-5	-	CASRRQGAAGETQYF	TGTGCCAGCAGACGACAGGGGGCGGCGGGGGAGACCCAGTACTTC
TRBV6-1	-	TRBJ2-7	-	CASSDSGLFPYEQYF	TGTGCCAGCAGTGATAGCGGTCTTTTCCCCTACGAGCAGTACTTC
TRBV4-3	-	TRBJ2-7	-	CASSQDGGRPYEQYF	TGCGCCAGCAGCCAAGATGGGGGGAGGCCCTACGAGCAGTACTTC
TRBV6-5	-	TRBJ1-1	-	CASSYSSNRDTEAFF	TGTGCCAGCAGTTACTCGAGTAACAGGGACACTGAAGCTTTCTTT
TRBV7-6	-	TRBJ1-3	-	CASSLERGLPGNTIYF	TGTGCCAGCAGCTTAGAGCGGGGCCTTCCTGGAAACACCATATATTTT
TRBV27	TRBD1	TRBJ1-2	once	CASSPNGHRTGAPGYTF	TGTGCCAGCAGCCCGAATGGGCACCGGACAGGGGCCCCTGGCTACACCTTC
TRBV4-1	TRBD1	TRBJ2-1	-	CASSQPDRAFYNEQFF	TGCGCCAGCAGCCAACCGGACAGGGCGTTCTACAATGAGCAGTTCTTC
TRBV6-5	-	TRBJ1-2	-	CASSYLLTGTNYGYTF	TGTGCCAGCAGTTACCTGTTGACAGGAACCAACTATGGCTACACCTTC
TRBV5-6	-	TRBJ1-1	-	CASRSGQTPSPKAFF	TGTGCCAGCAGATCTGGACAAACCCCTTCTCCGAAAGCTTTCTTT
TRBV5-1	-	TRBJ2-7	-	CASSARTLSGEQYF	TGCGCCAGCAGCGCTAGAACTCTGAGCGGCGAGCAGTACTTC
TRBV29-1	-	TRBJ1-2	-	CSVSGGNYGYTF	TGCAGCGTCAGTGGGGGGAACTATGGCTACACCTTC
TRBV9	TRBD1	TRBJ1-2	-	CASSVAPGQVNYGYTF	TGTGCCAGCAGCGTAGCTCCGGGACAGGTTAACTATGGCTACACCTTC
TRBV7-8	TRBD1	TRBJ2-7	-	CASSFGTGAYEQYF	TGTGCCAGCAGCTTCGGGACAGGGGCCTACGAGCAGTACTTC
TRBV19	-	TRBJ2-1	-	CASSIGWGSYNEQFF	TGTGCCAGTAGTATAGGGTGGGGCTCCTACAATGAGCAGTTCTTC
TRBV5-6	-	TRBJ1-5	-	CASSWGVSGPQHF	TGTGCCAGCAGCTGGGGAGTATCAGGGCCCCAGCATTTT